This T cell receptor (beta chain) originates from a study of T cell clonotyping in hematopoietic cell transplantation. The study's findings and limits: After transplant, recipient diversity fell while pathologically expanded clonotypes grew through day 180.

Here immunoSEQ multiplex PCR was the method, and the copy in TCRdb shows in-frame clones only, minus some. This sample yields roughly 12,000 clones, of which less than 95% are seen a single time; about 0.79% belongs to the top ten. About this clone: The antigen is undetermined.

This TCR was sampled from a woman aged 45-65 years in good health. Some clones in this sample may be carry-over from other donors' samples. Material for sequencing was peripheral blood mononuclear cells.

This CDR3 is CASSWGKNTEAFF. As DNA, the CDR3 is TGTGCCAGCAGTTGGGGCAAGAACACTGAAGCTTTCTTT. V gene TRBV27 combines with J gene TRBJ1-1; tentatively, D is TRBD1 (5 bases). The V and J ends lost 4 bases and 1 base respectively, with 7 bases between them. This CDR3 contains 13 residues. Germline V gene data show CDR1 as MNHEY and CDR2 as SMNVEV (reference sequence).